What follows are 9 T cell receptor beta chains derived from one specimen sequenced in a study of cytomegalovirus exposure and HLA in healthy donors. 13 Jbeta primers and 60 Vbeta primers were used for the PCR. This table comes from immunoSEQ multiplex PCR, and its TCRdb copy is limited to in-frame clones, with some not included. Of roughly 63,000 clones listed, approximately 82% are singletons. The sample comprised PBMCs. The receptors were gathered from a woman between 35 and 50 years old in good health and CMV-seropositive.

The gene calls are TRBV7-2 and TRBJ2-2; D unresolved. V was clipped by 2 bases and J by 9 bases, with 13 bases between them. Germline V gives CDR1 SGHTA, CDR2 FQGNSA. This CDR3 contains 14 residues. CDR3 in amino acids: CASSLSALNRELFF. CDR3 bases: TGTGCCAGCAGCTTAAGTGCCCTAAATCGGGAGCTGTTTTTT.

V and J are TRBV7-9 and TRBJ1-1; possible D gene TRBD1, 6 bases. V was trimmed by 4 bases and J by 3 bases, leaving 15 bases between them. CDR1 is SEHNR and CDR2 is FQNEAQ in the germline V gene (reference sequence). The CDR3 length is 15 residues. CDR3: CASSSERGGDTEAFF. The CDR3 DNA follows: TGTGCCAGCAGCTCCGAGAGAGGGGGGGACACTGAAGCTTTCTTT.

This clone was detected only a few times. J is TRBJ2-7 and V is TRBV7-9, with 8 bases lining up with TRBD1. With V trimmed by 5 bases and J by 4 bases, 10 bases remained unmatched. The CDR3 is made up of 15 amino acids. Germline V CDR1 and CDR2: SEHNR, FQNEAQ (reference sequence). The CDR3 bases are TGTGCCAGCAGCCTTAAAGGACAGGGTACGTACGAGCAGTACTTC. It codes for CASSLKGQGTYEQYF.

This chain joins TRBV5-4 and TRBJ2-6; maybe TRBD1 (5 bases). The V and J ends lost 1 base and 0 bases respectively, with 20 bases between them. From germline, CDR1 is SGHNT and CDR2 YYREEE (reference sequence). The CDR3 runs to 20 residues. CDR3 loop: CASSLPLLETAHSGANVLTF. Here the CDR3 DNA reads TGTGCCAGCAGCTTGCCCTTACTCGAGACAGCCCACTCTGGGGCCAACGTCCTGACTTTC.

V gene TRBV7-9 combines with J gene TRBJ2-4; D uncertain. Between the trimmed V and J ends, which lost 1 base and 9 bases, there was a span of 7 bases. Germline CDR1 reads SEHNR; CDR2 reads FQNEAQ (reference sequence). The CDR3 has 12 amino acids. This CDR3 is CASSLDSGIQYF. The CDR3 bases are TGTGCCAGCAGCTTAGACAGTGGCATTCAGTACTTC.

J is TRBJ1-1 and V is TRBV7-9, with D possibly being TRBD1 (5 bases). V shed 3 bases and J shed 4 bases, with 12 bases lying between them. The germline V gene has CDR1 SEHNR and CDR2 FQNEAQ (reference sequence). The CDR3 totals 14 residues. The CDR3 DNA follows: TGTGCCAGCAGCTTTTCAGGGAAAAGCACTGAAGCTTTCTTT. It encodes CASSFSGKSTEAFF.

The chain employs TRBV19 and TRBJ1-5; possible D gene TRBD1, 5 bases. This CDR3 is 14 amino acids long. The V gene lost 3 bases and the J gene lost 4 bases, with 10 bases spanning the gap. Germline V lookup: CDR1 LNHDA, CDR2 SQIVND (reference sequence). The CDR3 sequence: CASSIVGANQPQHF. In DNA, the CDR3 is TGTGCCAGTAGTATTGTAGGGGCGAATCAGCCCCAGCATTTT.

This chain uses TRBV28 with TRBJ1-4; D is ambiguous. The CDR3 has 12 residues. Germline V gives CDR1 MDHEN, CDR2 SYDVKM. With 5 bases removed from V and 3 bases from J, the gap between germline ends came to 4 bases. DNA of the CDR3: TGTGCCAGCAGTCCTTCTAATGAAAAACTGTTTTTT. Residues: CASSPSNEKLFF.

This rearrangement joins TRBV7-6 to TRBJ2-3; maybe TRBD1 (6 bases). The V and J ends lost 0 bases and 6 bases respectively, with 7 bases between them. This CDR3 contains 13 residues. From germline, CDR1 is SGHVS and CDR2 FNYEAQ. The CDR3: CASSLARGDTQYF. Written as DNA, the CDR3 is TGTGCCAGCAGCTTAGCAAGGGGGGATACGCAGTATTTT.